A selection of T cell receptor beta chains follows, all from one sample in a study of molecular identifiers for immune sequencing clone quantification. TCRdb re-called the PCR reads with MiXCR, one entry per CDR3 protein. This sample has about 510,000 distinct CDR3 sequences, with around a fifth found just once. Material for sequencing was naive CD8+ T cells from blood, with Jurkat cell RNA spiked in. These receptors all stem from a human donor in good health. Some libraries in this study had Jurkat cell RNA spiked in. CDR3s include the opening cysteine and the closing phenylalanine or tryptophan. D genes are given only for firm matches. Expanded clones get a size class; other rows say once, few or many, or leave the size out.

j_call: TRBJ2-3; v_call: TRBV9; clone_size: .; d_call: .; cdr3_aa: CASNVGAADTQYF; cdr3_nt: TGTGCCAGCAATGTGGGGGCTGCAGATACGCAGTATTTT
j_call: TRBJ1-1; v_call: TRBV6-4; clone_size: .; d_call: .; cdr3_aa: CASSDTNSSRAKAFF; cdr3_nt: TGTGCCAGCAGTGACACAAATTCTTCCCGCGCTAAAGCTTTCTTT
j_call: TRBJ1-2; v_call: TRBV14; clone_size: .; d_call: .; cdr3_aa: CAGSQENRSFYGYTF; cdr3_nt: TGTGCCGGCAGCCAAGAGAACAGATCATTCTATGGCTACACCTTC
j_call: TRBJ2-3; v_call: TRBV27; clone_size: few; d_call: .; cdr3_aa: CASSLFGGPTDTQYF; cdr3_nt: TGTGCCAGCAGTTTATTCGGGGGGCCGACAGATACGCAGTATTTT
j_call: TRBJ2-3; v_call: TRBV7-3; clone_size: many; d_call: TRBD2; cdr3_aa: CASSPILAGGTDTQYF; cdr3_nt: TGTGCCAGCAGCCCAATTCTAGCGGGGGGCACAGATACGCAGTATTTT
j_call: TRBJ1-2; v_call: TRBV4-1; clone_size: many; d_call: .; cdr3_aa: CASSQPPRGRGYGYTF; cdr3_nt: TGCGCCAGCAGCCAACCACCGCGGGGCAGAGGCTATGGCTACACCTTC
j_call: TRBJ2-4; v_call: TRBV5-3; clone_size: few; d_call: .; cdr3_aa: CASRAQGVAGDIQYF; cdr3_nt: TGTGCCAGCCGCGCCCAAGGGGTTGCGGGTGACATTCAGTACTTC
j_call: TRBJ2-2; v_call: TRBV9; clone_size: many; d_call: .; cdr3_aa: CASSVLFHGELFF; cdr3_nt: TGTGCCAGCAGCGTATTATTCCACGGGGAGCTGTTTTTT
j_call: TRBJ2-5; v_call: TRBV5-1; clone_size: many; d_call: .; cdr3_aa: CASLDGETQYF; cdr3_nt: TGCGCCAGCCTGGACGGAGAGACCCAGTACTTC
j_call: TRBJ2-7; v_call: TRBV20-1; clone_size: few; d_call: .; cdr3_aa: CSALGTDFYEQYF; cdr3_nt: TGCAGTGCTCTAGGGACGGATTTCTACGAGCAGTACTTC
j_call: TRBJ2-3; v_call: TRBV28; clone_size: many; d_call: .; cdr3_aa: CASSATGGADTQYF; cdr3_nt: TGTGCCAGCAGTGCCACAGGGGGGGCAGATACGCAGTATTTT
j_call: TRBJ1-4; v_call: TRBV4-1; clone_size: few; d_call: TRBD1; cdr3_aa: CASSQLHPGQGWEKLFF; cdr3_nt: TGCGCCAGCAGCCAACTACATCCAGGACAGGGGTGGGAAAAACTGTTTTTT
j_call: TRBJ1-3; v_call: TRBV13; clone_size: many; d_call: .; cdr3_aa: CASSLGLGTIYF; cdr3_nt: TGTGCCAGCAGCTTAGGCCTTGGCACCATATATTTT
j_call: TRBJ2-5; v_call: TRBV25-1; clone_size: many; d_call: .; cdr3_aa: CASSGFAWGETQYF; cdr3_nt: TGTGCCAGCAGTGGGTTCGCTTGGGGAGAGACCCAGTACTTC
j_call: TRBJ2-7; v_call: TRBV11-2; clone_size: .; d_call: TRBD1; cdr3_aa: CASSLPRQGSYEQYF; cdr3_nt: TGTGCCAGCAGCTTACCAAGACAGGGTTCGTACGAGCAGTACTTC
j_call: TRBJ2-3; v_call: TRBV20-1; clone_size: .; d_call: .; cdr3_aa: CSGARDTQYF; cdr3_nt: TGCAGTGGAGCTCGAGATACGCAGTATTTT
j_call: TRBJ2-1; v_call: TRBV12-3/TRBV12-4; clone_size: .; d_call: .; cdr3_aa: CAGSLDAYNEQFF; cdr3_nt: TGTGCCGGCAGTTTGGACGCTTACAATGAGCAGTTCTTC
j_call: TRBJ1-5; v_call: TRBV7-9; clone_size: many; d_call: .; cdr3_aa: CASSFYTGINQPQHF; cdr3_nt: TGTGCCAGCAGCTTCTATACAGGGATCAATCAGCCCCAGCATTTT
j_call: TRBJ2-7; v_call: TRBV13; clone_size: .; d_call: TRBD2; cdr3_aa: CASSLREGQGYEQYF; cdr3_nt: TGTGCCAGCAGCTTGAGGGAGGGCCAAGGGTACGAGCAGTACTTC
j_call: TRBJ2-7; v_call: TRBV19; clone_size: .; d_call: TRBD1; cdr3_aa: CASSPGTATIEQYF; cdr3_nt: TGTGCCAGTAGTCCCGGGACAGCGACGATCGAGCAGTACTTC